In its sample, the clone carrying this T cell receptor (delta chain) was seen a few times. This DNA translates differently at residue 14 from the TCRdb protein, which is that of a much larger clone; a read error is likely, and the protein shown is the DNA's own translation. The data belong to a study of γδ T cells in repeated Plasmodium falciparum infection. Study summary: The natural-infection arm compared Malian children under seasonal malaria with matched Australian children. Sampling occurred at baseline, pre-infection for selected infections, and 21 days post-infection.

TCRdb called clones from the multiplex PCR reads again using CATT. The sample contains tens of thousands of delta-chain clones, around 1.7% of which appear only once. This TCR was sampled from a pool of human donors (malaria-infected and uninfected, not separated). Material: gamma-delta T cells from blood.

This chain's CDR3 is CALGGGWGIQYTDELIF. In DNA, the CDR3 is TGTGCTCTTGGGGGCGGATGGGGGATCCAATACACCGATGAACTCATCTTT. V is TRDV1 and J is TRDJ1, with 8 bases fitting TRDD3. TCRdb supplies no J gene; here it was assigned by aligning the nucleotide sequence to germline. Germline V gene lookup returns CDR1 TSWWSYY and CDR2 QGS. The CDR3 spans 17 residues.